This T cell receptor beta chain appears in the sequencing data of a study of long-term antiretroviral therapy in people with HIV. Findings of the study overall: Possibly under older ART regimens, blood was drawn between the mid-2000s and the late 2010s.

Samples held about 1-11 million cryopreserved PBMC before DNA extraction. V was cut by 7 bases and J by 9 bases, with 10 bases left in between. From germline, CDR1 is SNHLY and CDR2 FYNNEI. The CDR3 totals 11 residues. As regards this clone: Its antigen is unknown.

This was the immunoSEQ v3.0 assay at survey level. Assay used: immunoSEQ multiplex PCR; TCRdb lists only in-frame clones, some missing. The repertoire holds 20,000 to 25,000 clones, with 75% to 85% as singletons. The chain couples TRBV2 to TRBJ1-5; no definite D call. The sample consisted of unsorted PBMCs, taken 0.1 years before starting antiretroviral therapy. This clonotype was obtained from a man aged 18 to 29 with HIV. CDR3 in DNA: TGTGCCAGCACGTTTGAGGGGCCCCAGCATTTT. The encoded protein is CASTFEGPQHF.